These T cell receptor beta chains were read from a single sample in a study of cytomegalovirus exposure and HLA in healthy donors. Libraries were prepared by immunoSEQ multiplex PCR; TCRdb keeps only in-frame clonotypes and omits some of them. The data contain approximately 160,000 clones, 60% to 85% of them singletons. The sample taken for sequencing was PBMCs. The source is a female donor in good health and CMV-seronegative. Each CDR3 is given with its conserved first and last residue. The D gene is left open where the match is weak. Some rows have no size entry. The others give once, few or many, or a class for an expanded clone.

>TRBV5-4|TRBJ2-1|-|-
TGTGCCAGCAGCCTGCAGGGAAATGAGCAGTTCTTC
CASSLQGNEQFF
>TRBV13|TRBJ2-6|-|once
TGTGCCAGCAGCTCCCACTCTTTCGGGGCCAACGTCCTGACTTTC
CASSSHSFGANVLTF
>TRBV6-5|TRBJ2-3|TRBD2|few
TGTGCCAGTACATTAGCGGGCACGCAGTATTTT
CASTLAGTQYF
>TRBV20-1|TRBJ1-5|-|-
TGCAGTGCTAGAGGGGGGGGCCCCCAGCATTTT
CSARGGGPQHF
>TRBV6-5|TRBJ1-2|TRBD1|-
TGTGCCAGCAGTTATTACTATGGGACAGGGAACTATGGCTACACCTTC
CASSYYYGTGNYGYTF
>TRBV7-3|TRBJ1-1|TRBD1|few
TGTGCCAGCAGCCAACAGGACAGGTCGACTGAAGCTTTCTTT
CASSQQDRSTEAFF
>TRBV7-2|TRBJ2-1|TRBD2|-
TGTGCCAGCAGCTTAGGGGGTCTTACTAGCGGGGGGCCCTATGAGCAGTTCTTC
CASSLGGLTSGGPYEQFF
>TRBV9|TRBJ2-5|-|-
TGTGCCCTCACAGGAATCAAAGAGACCCAGTACTTC
CALTGIKETQYF
>TRBV4-3|TRBJ2-7|-|-
TGCGCCAGCAGCCAAGATCGAGCAGGGAAATCCTACGAGCAGTACTTC
CASSQDRAGKSYEQYF
>TRBV4-3|TRBJ1-4|-|-
TGCGCCAGCAGCCGCTATACCCGAAGGGGGGGTACAACTAATGAAAAACTGTTTTTT
CASSRYTRRGGTTNEKLFF
>TRBV7-9|TRBJ2-3|TRBD2|-
TGTGCCAGCAGCTTGATATCTAGCGGGACAGATACGCAGTATTTT
CASSLISSGTDTQYF
>TRBV18|TRBJ2-5|TRBD2|-
TGTGCCAGCTCACCACCGTCAAGCGGGGGGAAGACCCAGTACTTC
CASSPPSSGGKTQYF
>TRBV18|TRBJ2-7|-|-
TGTGCCAGCTCACCCACAGATATGGGCGAGCAGTACTTC
CASSPTDMGEQYF
>TRBV5-1|TRBJ2-3|TRBD2|-
TGCGCCAGCAGCTCCGCCCTGACTAGCGGCCTTAGCACAGATACGCAGTATTTT
CASSSALTSGLSTDTQYF
>TRBV2|TRBJ1-4|TRBD1|-
TGTGCCAGCAGTGTCGGACAGGGAGGTCAGGAAAAACTGTTTTTT
CASSVGQGGQEKLFF
>TRBV27|TRBJ1-1|TRBD1|-
TGTGCCAGAAACCGGGACAGGGGGCCGAACACTGAAGCTTTCTTT
CARNRDRGPNTEAFF
>TRBV5-4|TRBJ2-4|TRBD2|once
TGTGCCAGCAGCTTAGGGACTAGCGGGGGTTGGGACATTCAGTACTTC
CASSLGTSGGWDIQYF
>TRBV7-7|TRBJ2-5|-|once
TGTGCTAGCAGCTTAATGAACGGGGCCCAGTACTTC
CASSLMNGAQYF
>TRBV9|TRBJ2-5|TRBD2|-
TGTGCCAGCAGCGTATCGGGAGGGCCTGGCGAGACCCAGTACTTC
CASSVSGGPGETQYF
>TRBV29-1|TRBJ1-2|-|few
TGCAGCGCGGGGGGAGGGGACTATGGCTACACCTTC
CSAGGGDYGYTF
>TRBV9|TRBJ2-6|TRBD1|-
TGTGCCAGCAGCGTCTCGGGGCAGGGGGCGTCGGGGGCCAACGTCCTGACTTTC
CASSVSGQGASGANVLTF
>TRBV27|TRBJ1-2|-|-
TGTGCCAGCAGTCCCCGGTTCGGGGTGAACTATGGCTACACCTTC
CASSPRFGVNYGYTF